Listed below are T cell receptor beta chains from one sample, sequenced in a study of Ad26.COV2.S vaccination and SARS-CoV-2 variants. Only in-frame clones appear in the TCRdb table, and some are missing; sequencing was by immunoSEQ multiplex PCR. The sample holds about 350,000 clones, 70% to 90% seen once. This material consisted of peripheral blood, taken in a trial of Ad26.COV2.S vaccine versus placebo. Receptors originate from a person aged 18-65 years who received the Ad26.COV2.S COVID-19 vaccine or a placebo. Both conserved end residues are part of each CDR3. The D gene is left open where the match is weak. Some rows have no size entry. The others give once, few or many, or a class for an expanded clone.

d_call	clone_size	v_call	j_call	cdr3_nt	cdr3_aa
-	-	TRBV28	TRBJ1-5	TGTGCCAGCAGGGTCCGGGATTTGGCAGGTCAGCCCCAGCATTTT	CASRVRDLAGQPQHF
-	-	TRBV7-9	TRBJ2-7	TGTGCCAGCAGCTTCTTCGTAACAGGCCCCGAGCAGTACTTC	CASSFFVTGPEQYF
-	-	TRBV27	TRBJ2-1	TGTGCCAGCAGTTTAGTGCCTGGTAAATCCTACAATGAGCAGTTCTTC	CASSLVPGKSYNEQFF
-	-	TRBV30	TRBJ1-1	TGTGCCTGGAGTGTACTGGGGCCTGAAGCTTTCTTT	CAWSVLGPEAFF
-	-	TRBV4-3	TRBJ2-7	TGCGCCAGCAGCCAAGTCCGGGGATTCCCCTACGAGCAGTACTTC	CASSQVRGFPYEQYF
TRBD2	-	TRBV28	TRBJ2-2	TGTGCCAGCAGTTCCCGAGGTAGCGGGAAATACACCGGGGAGCTGTTTTTT	CASSSRGSGKYTGELFF
-	-	TRBV6-2/TRBV6-3	TRBJ2-7	TGTGCCAGCAGTTACTCGGTAGAGGACGAGCAGTACTTC	CASSYSVEDEQYF
-	-	TRBV2	TRBJ2-7	TGTGCCAGCAGTGGTCAGCCAGGGATGGCGGCGGGTTACGAGCAGTACTTC	CASSGQPGMAAGYEQYF
-	-	TRBV5-1	TRBJ1-2	TGCGCCAGCAGCTGGACCGCCACGATCAACTATGGCTACACCTTC	CASSWTATINYGYTF
-	-	TRBV5-1	TRBJ2-5	TGCGCCAGCAGCGTGGCCCACAGTACACGCCAAGAGACCCAGTACTTC	CASSVAHSTRQETQYF
TRBD1	once	TRBV27	TRBJ2-1	TGTGCCAGCAGGAGGACAGGGTGGGATGAGCAGTTCTTC	CASRRTGWDEQFF
TRBD2	-	TRBV5-4	TRBJ2-1	TGTGCCAGCAGCTCCCCCAAAGCGGGGGGTAATGAGCAGTTCTTC	CASSSPKAGGNEQFF
-	-	TRBV2	TRBJ2-1	TGTGCCAGCAGTGGGGGGGGACAGGTCTATGAGCAGTTCTTC	CASSGGGQVYEQFF
-	-	TRBV7-2	TRBJ2-4	TGTGCCAGCAGCTTAGAGTCCGCTAGGAACATTCAGTACTTC	CASSLESARNIQYF
-	-	TRBV3-1/TRBV3-2	TRBJ2-5	TGTGCCAGCAGCCAAAGGGGGGCCCCCGCTGAGACCCAGTACTTC	CASSQRGAPAETQYF
-	-	TRBV18	TRBJ2-7	TGTGCCAGCTCACCAGCGGCCGCCGCCTACGAGCAGTACTTC	CASSPAAAAYEQYF
-	-	TRBV13	TRBJ1-5	TGTGCCAGCAGCTCGTCCAGGGCTTCGGGCAATCAGCCCCAGCATTTT	CASSSSRASGNQPQHF
TRBD2	-	TRBV4-2	TRBJ2-5	TGTGCCAGCAGCCAAGAAGCGGGGCTCCAAGAGACCCAGTACTTC	CASSQEAGLQETQYF
TRBD1	-	TRBV19	TRBJ1-3	TGTGCCAGTAGTATATCCCCTGACAGGGGGAGAAACACCATATATTTT	CASSISPDRGRNTIYF
TRBD1	few	TRBV4-3	TRBJ1-1	TGCGCCAGCAGCCAAGAGGTCAGGGGGCTGTGGGAAAACACTGAAGCTTTCTTT	CASSQEVRGLWENTEAFF
-	-	TRBV2	TRBJ1-2	TGTGCCAGCAGTCGTGGACGGGCTCAGGATAGCTATGGCTACACCTTC	CASSRGRAQDSYGYTF
-	-	TRBV7-2	TRBJ2-7	TGTGCCAGCAGCTTAATCCGCTACGAGCAGTACTTC	CASSLIRYEQYF
-	-	TRBV28	TRBJ2-1	TGTGCCAGCAGTTTACCAGCGGAGGGGGTCAATGAGCAGTTCTTC	CASSLPAEGVNEQFF
-	-	TRBV28	TRBJ1-5	TGTGCCAGCAGTTCCCTGGCCCCCTTTAATCAGCCCCAGCATTTT	CASSSLAPFNQPQHF
-	once	TRBV11-3	TRBJ2-1	TGTGCCAGCAGCTTACTGGGCCCAAATGAGCAGTTCTTC	CASSLLGPNEQFF
-	-	TRBV7-2	TRBJ1-5	TGTGCCAGCAGCCAGGTTAGCAATCAGCCCCAGCATTTT	CASSQVSNQPQHF
-	-	TRBV6-2/TRBV6-3	TRBJ2-6	TGTGCCAGCAGTTATACCCCTCGACAGGTTGTAAGAGGGGCCAACGTCCTGACTTTC	CASSYTPRQVVRGANVLTF
-	-	TRBV7-9	TRBJ1-5	TGTGCCAGCAGTTCGGGGGGTTCAGGCAATCAGCCCCAGCATTTT	CASSSGGSGNQPQHF
-	-	TRBV13	TRBJ2-1	TGTGCCAGCAGCCCGGCGGGGTCAGGGGGGGCACACAATGAGCAGTTCTTC	CASSPAGSGGAHNEQFF
TRBD1	few	TRBV13	TRBJ1-1	TGTGCCAGCAGCCTGGGACAGGGGTATGCTTTCTTT	CASSLGQGYAFF
TRBD1	-	TRBV11-2	TRBJ2-7	TGTGCCAGCAGCGACAGGGGGTTATTCTCCTACGAGCAGTACTTC	CASSDRGLFSYEQYF
-	few	TRBV30	TRBJ1-3	TGTGCCTGGGCCGGACTTCTAAACACCATATATTTT	CAWAGLLNTIYF
-	-	TRBV4-2	TRBJ2-2	TGTGCCAGCAGCCAAGACGGATCGAACACCGGGGAGCTGTTTTTT	CASSQDGSNTGELFF
-	-	TRBV28	TRBJ1-2	TGTGCCAGCAGTTTATGGGAGGCGGGTGGGGCCGGGAGCTATGGCTACACCTTC	CASSLWEAGGAGSYGYTF
-	-	TRBV7-8	TRBJ2-2	TGTGCCAGCAGCCCATCCACTTACACCGGGGAGCTGTTTTTT	CASSPSTYTGELFF
-	-	TRBV6-5	TRBJ1-2	TGTGCCAGCAGTCGGGACGGGAGAAGCTATGGCTACACCTTC	CASSRDGRSYGYTF
TRBD1	-	TRBV28	TRBJ1-1	TGTGCCAGCAGTTTATACCAGACAGGGGGTACTGAAGCTTTCTTT	CASSLYQTGGTEAFF
-	-	TRBV7-9	TRBJ1-5	TGTGCCAGCAGCTACTCGGACAGTAATCAGCCCCAGCATTTT	CASSYSDSNQPQHF
-	-	TRBV7-2	TRBJ2-1	TGTGCCAGCAGCTTATTGGCGGGGAGCTCCTACAATGAGCAGTTCTTC	CASSLLAGSSYNEQFF
TRBD1	-	TRBV28	TRBJ2-1	TGTGCCAGCAGTTTACCGGACAGGGTAGTAGGCGAGCAGTTCTTC	CASSLPDRVVGEQFF
-	many	TRBV2	TRBJ2-7	TGTGCCAGCAGTGAAGCGGAGGCAGCCACGGACTTC	CASSEAEAATDF
TRBD1	-	TRBV6-5	TRBJ2-3	TGTGCCAGCAGTTACTCCCTACAGGGGGATACGCAGTATTTT	CASSYSLQGDTQYF
TRBD1	-	TRBV6-1	TRBJ1-2	TGTGCCAGCAGTGAAGTTGGCCGGACAGGGTCCTCCAGCTTC	CASSEVGRTGSSSF
-	-	TRBV7-2	TRBJ1-3	TGTGCCAGCAGCTCACAACTCCTCAATCACGGAAACACCATATATTTT	CASSSQLLNHGNTIYF
-	-	TRBV27	TRBJ1-5	TGTGCCAGCAGTTTAACGGGGATAGTTAGTCAGCCCCAGCATTTT	CASSLTGIVSQPQHF
-	-	TRBV28	TRBJ1-6	TGTGCCAGCAGTTTAGTGGGACAATCCTACTCCTATAATTCACCCCTCCACTTT	CASSLVGQSYSYNSPLHF
TRBD2	-	TRBV18	TRBJ2-3	TGTGCCAGCTCACCCGGTAGCGGGAGGGCCACAGATACGCAGTATTTT	CASSPGSGRATDTQYF
TRBD1	-	TRBV11-1	TRBJ2-7	TGTGCCAGCAGCCCCAGACAGGGGGCGCGGGAGCAGTACTTC	CASSPRQGAREQYF
TRBD1	-	TRBV9	TRBJ2-1	TGTGCCAGCAGCGTAGCCATGACAGGGTCCTACAATGAGCAGTTCTTC	CASSVAMTGSYNEQFF
-	-	TRBV28	TRBJ2-3	TGTGCCAGCAGTAAACAGGGCTTCATTAGAGATACGCAGTATTTT	CASSKQGFIRDTQYF
TRBD2	-	TRBV7-3	TRBJ2-6	TGTGCCAGCAGCTCCATGGGCGGACTAGCGGGAGCCGTAGCTGGGGCCAACGTCCTGACTTTC	CASSSMGGLAGAVAGANVLTF
-	-	TRBV4-2	TRBJ1-3	TGTGCCAGCAGCCAAGTTGGGGGCAGTGCTGGAAACACCATATATTTT	CASSQVGGSAGNTIYF
-	many	TRBV7-2	TRBJ2-2	TGTGCCAGCAGCTTTTCTCGGGAGCTGTTTTTT	CASSFSRELFF
TRBD2	-	TRBV5-1	TRBJ2-7	TGCGCCAGCAGCTGGACTAGCGGTAACTACGAGCAGTACTTC	CASSWTSGNYEQYF
TRBD1	-	TRBV6-2/TRBV6-3	TRBJ1-2	TGTGCCAGCAGTTCTGGACAGGGGGCCCTCTTGTTCTATGGCTACACCTTC	CASSSGQGALLFYGYTF